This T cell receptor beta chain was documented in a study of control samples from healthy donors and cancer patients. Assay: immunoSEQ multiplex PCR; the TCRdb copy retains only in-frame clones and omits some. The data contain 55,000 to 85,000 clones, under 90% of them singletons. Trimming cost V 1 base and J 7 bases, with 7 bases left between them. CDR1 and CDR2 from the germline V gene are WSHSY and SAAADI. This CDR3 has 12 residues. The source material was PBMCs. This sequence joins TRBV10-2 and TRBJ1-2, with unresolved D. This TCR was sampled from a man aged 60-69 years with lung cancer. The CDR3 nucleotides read TGCGCCAGCAGTGAGTGGGCGGGTGGCTACACCTTC. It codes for CASSEWAGGYTF.